Below are 15 T cell receptor beta chains sequenced from a single sample in a study of OX40 agonist ivuxolimab in advanced cancers. TCRdb's table, derived via immunoSEQ multiplex PCR, lists solely in-frame clones and lacks some. Seen here are 60,000 to 75,000 clones, more than 80% observed once, and the top ten hold 0.9% to 1.2%. Sequencing used CD4+ or CD8+ T cells sorted from blood, obtained in a trial of the OX40 agonist ivuxolimab. These receptors were obtained from an adult with an advanced solid tumor such as melanoma, head and neck, liver or kidney cancer.

In this sample, this clone turned up a few times. The CDR3 nucleotides are TGTGCCAGCAGCTTAGGAGGAAGGCGGAATACGCAGTATTTT. It specifies CASSLGGRRNTQYF. The chain uses TRBV11-2 and TRBJ2-3; D remains ambiguous. Trimming stripped 1 base from V and 7 bases from J, with 12 bases between. Germline CDR1 and CDR2: SGHAT and FQNNGV. CDR3 size: 14 residues.

The rearrangement uses TRBV5-1 and TRBJ2-7, with TRBD2 as a possible D gene (5 bases). V shed 1 base and J shed 0 bases, with 8 bases lying between them. Per the germline V gene, CDR1 is SGHRS and CDR2 is YFSETQ. The CDR3 loop spans 14 amino acids. The chain's CDR3 is CASSLTTSSYEQYF. CDR3 nucleotides: TGCGCCAGCAGCTTGACTACTAGCTCCTACGAGCAGTACTTC. The full variable domain, in which reference TRBV5-1 and TRBJ2-7 provide the parts outside the CDR3, is KAGVTQTPRYLIKTRGQQVTLSCSPISGHRSVSWYQQTPGQGLQFLFEYFSETQRNKGNFPGRFSGRQFSNSRSEMNVSTLELGDSALYLCASSLTTSSYEQYFGPGTRLTVT.

V gene TRBV18 combines with J gene TRBJ1-5, with 10 nucleotides matching TRBD1. The CDR3 length is 18 residues. Germline CDR1 is KGHSH and CDR2 is LQKENI. V dropped 3 bases and J dropped 2; count of bases not matched to a gene: 10. The CDR3: CASSPGTGEFGGNQPQHF. In DNA, the CDR3 is TGTGCCAGCTCACCCGGGACAGGGGAGTTCGGGGGCAATCAGCCCCAGCATTTT.

This sequence joins TRBV7-2 and TRBJ2-3; a weak D match, TRBD2 (6 bases). V dropped 0 bases and J dropped 1 base, with 11 bases sitting between them. CDR1 is SGHTA, CDR2 FQGNSA, per germline. The CDR3 contains 16 residues. CDR3 residues: CASSLATGVGTDTQYF. For the CDR3, the DNA is TGTGCCAGCAGCTTAGCCACGGGGGTGGGCACAGATACGCAGTATTTT.

The rearrangement links TRBV5-4 to TRBJ2-7, with 8 bases matching TRBD1. Trimming at V came to 0 bases and at J to 3 bases, leaving 5 bases not matched to a gene. Germline CDR1 reads SGHNT; CDR2 reads YYREEE (reference sequence). This CDR3 region has 15 residues. CDR3: CASSLGQGYGYEQYF. In nucleotides, the CDR3 is TGTGCCAGCAGCTTGGGACAGGGGTACGGCTACGAGCAGTACTTC.

The CDR3 bases are TGTGCTAGTGCTCTCAATATGGGGGACACTGAAGCTTTCTTT. The encoded protein is CASALNMGDTEAFF. The chain carries TRBV12-5 and TRBJ1-1, with a possible D match to TRBD1 (5 bases). Deletions cut 7 bases from V and 3 bases from J, with 15 bases between. The CDR3 sequence is 14 residues long. Germline V gene lookup returns CDR1 LGHNT and CDR2 FRNRAP.

The chain joins TRBV7-9 to TRBJ1-1, with 9 bases matching TRBD1. Unmatched junction bases numbered 7, after V lost 5 bases and J lost 3 bases. This CDR3 is 15 amino acids long. Germline V gene data show CDR1 as SEHNR and CDR2 as FQNEAQ (reference sequence). CDR3 amino acids: CASSTGQGIDTEAFF. Written as DNA, the CDR3 is TGTGCCAGCAGCACCGGACAGGGGATCGACACTGAAGCTTTCTTT.

DNA of the CDR3: TGTGCCAGCAGCTTGTCAGGGACAGGGCGCCGAAACTATGGCTACACCTTC. It is translated as CASSLSGTGRRNYGYTF. This chain links TRBV5-6 with TRBJ1-2; 9 nucleotides line up with TRBD1. The V gene's germline CDR1 is SGHDT and CDR2 YYEEEE. The V and J ends lost 1 base and 2 bases, in that order; junction bases with no gene match: 9. This CDR3 has 17 amino acids.

J is TRBJ1-5 and V is TRBV15; TRBD1 agrees at 8 bases. CDR1 LNHNV and CDR2 YYDKDF come from the germline V gene (reference sequence). The CDR3 is 15 residues long. V gave up 5 bases and J gave up 4 bases; unmatched junction bases: 7. CDR3 DNA sequence: TGTGCCACCAGCTGGAGCCGGGACAGGAATCAGCCCCAGCATTTT. It yields the protein CATSWSRDRNQPQHF.

The genes are TRBV6-1 and TRBJ2-5; 9 positions match TRBD1. Unmatched junction bases numbered 3, after V lost 6 bases and J lost 4 bases. The germline V gene has CDR1 MNHNS and CDR2 SASEGT. This CDR3 has 13 amino acids. The CDR3 loop reads CASRGTGTETQYF. CDR3 DNA sequence: TGTGCCAGCAGGGGGACAGGGACAGAGACCCAGTACTTC.

V usage is TRBV19 and J usage is TRBJ2-3, with TRBD2 matching 10 bases. This CDR3 is built from 15 residues. Germline V gene sequence: CDR1 LNHDA, CDR2 SQIVND (reference sequence). After removal of 6 bases from V and 2 bases from J, the junction contained 5 bases not matched to a gene. This CDR3 reads CASRSSGGNTDTQYF. CDR3 bases: TGTGCCAGTAGGTCTAGCGGGGGAAACACAGATACGCAGTATTTT.

The genes are TRBV30 and TRBJ2-1; D remains ambiguous. V shed 1 base and J shed 6 bases, with 7 bases lying between them. Germline V gene sequence: CDR1 GTSNPN, CDR2 SVGIG (reference sequence). CDR3 size: 12 residues. The CDR3 DNA follows: TGTGCCTGGAGTGGCCTGTCCAATGAGCAGTTCTTC. Protein: CAWSGLSNEQFF.

V gene TRBV21-1 combines with J gene TRBJ1-1. TRBV21-1 is labeled a pseudogene. CDR3 size: 15 residues. Here the CDR3 DNA reads TGTGCCAGCAGCCACACCTTAGCACGGAACACTGAAGCTTTCTTT. Its protein is CASSHTLARNTEAFF.

V and J are TRBV7-2 and TRBJ2-3; a possible D gene is TRBD2 (6 bases). The V and J ends lost 3 bases and 2 bases respectively, with 9 bases between them. The CDR3 consists of 14 residues. Germline CDR1 SGHTA, CDR2 FQGNSA. The CDR3 is CASSFSGATDTQYF. For the CDR3, the DNA is TGTGCCAGCAGCTTCTCGGGAGCCACAGATACGCAGTATTTT.

This chain joins TRBV6-5 and TRBJ2-7, with 9 bases matching TRBD1. Trimming removed 2 bases from V and 5 bases from J; junction bases left unmatched: 7. The CDR3 sequence is 15 residues long. From germline, CDR1 is MNHEY and CDR2 SVGAGI. This CDR3 reads CASSYLSTGGNEQYF. The CDR3 DNA reads TGTGCCAGCAGTTACCTCTCGACAGGGGGGAACGAGCAGTACTTC.